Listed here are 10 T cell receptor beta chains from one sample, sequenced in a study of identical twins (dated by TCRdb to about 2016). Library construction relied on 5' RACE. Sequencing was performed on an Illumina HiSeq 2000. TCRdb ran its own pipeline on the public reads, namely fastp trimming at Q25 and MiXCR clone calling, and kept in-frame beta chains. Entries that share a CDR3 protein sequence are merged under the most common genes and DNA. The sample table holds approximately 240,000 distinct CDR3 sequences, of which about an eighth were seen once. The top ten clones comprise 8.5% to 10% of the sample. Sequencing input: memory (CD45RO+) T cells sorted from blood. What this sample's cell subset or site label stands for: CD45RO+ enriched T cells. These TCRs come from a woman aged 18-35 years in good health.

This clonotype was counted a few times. This CDR3 reads CASSLEGTGRSYGYTF. The DNA for the CDR3 is TGTGCCAGCAGCTTAGAGGGGACAGGGAGGTCCTATGGCTACACCTTC. The chain combines TRBV7-9 with TRBJ1-2, with 9 bases fitting TRBD1. The J segment lost 4 bases and the V segment lost 1 base, leaving 7 bases of the junction unmatched. This CDR3 region has 16 residues. Germline V gives CDR1 SEHNR, CDR2 FQNEAQ (reference sequence).

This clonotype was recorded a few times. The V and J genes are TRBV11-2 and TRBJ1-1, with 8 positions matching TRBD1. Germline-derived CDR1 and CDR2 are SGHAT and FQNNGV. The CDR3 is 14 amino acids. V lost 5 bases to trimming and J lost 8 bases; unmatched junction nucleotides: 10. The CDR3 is CASSLIGTGAEAFF. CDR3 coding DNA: TGTGCCAGCAGCCTAATTGGGACAGGCGCAGAAGCTTTCTTT.

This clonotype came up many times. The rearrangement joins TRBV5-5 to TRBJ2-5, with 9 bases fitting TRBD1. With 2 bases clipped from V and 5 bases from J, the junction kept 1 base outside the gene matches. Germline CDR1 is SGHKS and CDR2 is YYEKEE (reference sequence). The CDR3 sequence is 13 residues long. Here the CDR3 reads CASSLTGGETQYF. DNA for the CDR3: TGTGCCAGCAGCTTAACAGGGGGCGAGACCCAGTACTTC. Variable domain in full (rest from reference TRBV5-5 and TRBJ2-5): DAGVTQSPTHLIKTRGQQVTLRCSPISGHKSVSWYQQVLGQGPQFIFQYYEKEERGRGNFPDRFSARQFPNYSSELNVNALLLGDSALYLCASSLTGGETQYFGPGTRLLVL.

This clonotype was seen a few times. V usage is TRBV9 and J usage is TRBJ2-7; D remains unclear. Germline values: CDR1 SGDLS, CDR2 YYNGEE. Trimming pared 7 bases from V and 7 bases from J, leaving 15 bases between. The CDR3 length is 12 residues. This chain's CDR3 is CASGPPVGEQYF. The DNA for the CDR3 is TGTGCCAGCGGCCCCCCGGTGGGGGAGCAGTACTTC.

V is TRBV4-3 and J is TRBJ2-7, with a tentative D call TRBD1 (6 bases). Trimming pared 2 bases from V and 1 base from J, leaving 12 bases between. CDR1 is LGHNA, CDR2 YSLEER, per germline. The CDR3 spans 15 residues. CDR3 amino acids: CASSQSRQESYEQYF. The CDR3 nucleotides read TGCGCCAGCAGCCAATCCCGACAGGAATCCTACGAGCAGTACTTC.

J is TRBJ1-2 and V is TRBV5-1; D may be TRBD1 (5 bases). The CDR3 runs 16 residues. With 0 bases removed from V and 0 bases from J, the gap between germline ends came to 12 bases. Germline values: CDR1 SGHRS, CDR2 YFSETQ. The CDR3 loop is CASSLVWGDSNYGYTF. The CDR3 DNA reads TGCGCCAGCAGCTTGGTTTGGGGGGATTCTAACTATGGCTACACCTTC.

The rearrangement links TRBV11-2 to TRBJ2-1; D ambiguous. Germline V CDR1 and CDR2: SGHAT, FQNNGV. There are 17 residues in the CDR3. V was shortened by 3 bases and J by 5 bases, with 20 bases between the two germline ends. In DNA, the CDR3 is TGTGCCAGCAGCTTTAGTGCATCTCGCACGGTACACAATGAGCAGTTCTTC. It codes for CASSFSASRTVHNEQFF.

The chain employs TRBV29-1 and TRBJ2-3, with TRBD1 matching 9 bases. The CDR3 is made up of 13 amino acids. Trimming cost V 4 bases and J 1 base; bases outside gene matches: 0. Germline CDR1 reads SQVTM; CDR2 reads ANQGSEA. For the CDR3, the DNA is TGCAGCGTTGGGACAGGGGGCACAGATACGCAGTATTTT. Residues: CSVGTGGTDTQYF.

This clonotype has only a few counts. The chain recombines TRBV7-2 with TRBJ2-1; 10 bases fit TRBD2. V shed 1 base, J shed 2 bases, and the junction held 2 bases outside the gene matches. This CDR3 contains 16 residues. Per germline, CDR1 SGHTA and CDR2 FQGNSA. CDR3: CASSLEGLAAYNEQFF. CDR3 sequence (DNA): TGTGCCAGCAGCTTAGAAGGACTAGCGGCCTACAATGAGCAGTTCTTC.

The CDR3, as DNA: TGCGCCAGCAGTGATCAGGGGGCACACACCGGGGAGCTGTTTTTT. Translation: CASSDQGAHTGELFF. The chain uses TRBV10-1 and TRBJ2-2, with TRBD1 matching over 8 bases. The germline V gene encodes CDR1 WNHNN and CDR2 SYGVQD (reference sequence). The trim removed 3 bases at V and 3 bases at J, leaving 3 bases unmatched. The CDR3 contains 15 residues.